The T cell receptor (beta chain) described here comes from a study of blood T cell repertoires in COVID-19. Seattle patients were enrolled while actively infected and followed longitudinally. Per the original methods: Amplification with reference gene primers provided the estimates of nucleated cell counts. The protocol was immunoSEQ multiplex PCR, while the TCRdb copy is restricted to in-frame clones and leaves out a portion. That table is the source of V, J and clone size, and D and trimming were worked out from the DNA. Found here are around 84,000 clones, roughly 78% of them singletons; the top ten hold roughly a third. The V gene's germline CDR1 is SGDLS and CDR2 YYNGEE. There are 18 residues in the CDR3. Unmatched junction bases numbered 12, after V lost 0 bases and J lost 7 bases.

The sequenced sample was peripheral blood. The TCR sequence derives from a man between 60 and 75 years old with COVID-19, enrolled during active disease. The gene calls are TRBV9 and TRBJ2-2, with 10 bases identical to TRBD2. The CDR3 sequence: CASSVEPAGGPLRGELFF. CDR3 DNA sequence: TGTGCCAGCAGCGTAGAGCCAGCGGGGGGGCCCCTCCGCGGGGAGCTGTTTTTT.